This TCR beta chain emerged from a study of shared clonotypes between healthy human individuals. As for the study in general: Per-donor plates numbered three CD4 naive, three CD4 memory, two CD8 naive and one CD8 memory.

Whole-study results and caveats: A small donor pool kept down the genetic and exposure-history diversity that was represented. Researchers sampled blood only, noting tissue repertoires likely differ. Naive subsets generally exceeded memory subsets in estimated richness.

Germline V gene lookup returns CDR1 MDHEN and CDR2 SYDVKM. V lost 9 bases to trimming and J lost 1 base; unmatched junction nucleotides: 3. CDR3 length: 13 residues. Points on this clone: Its specificity is unknown.

Here immunoSEQ multiplex PCR was the method, and the copy in TCRdb shows in-frame clones only, minus some. The top ten clones hold approximately 0.057% of a sample with under 600,000 clones, roughly 97% of them seen once. Sequencing input: naive CD4+ T cells sorted from blood. Subset noted: CD45RA+ positively selected. J is TRBJ1-1 and V is TRBV28; 9 bases fit TRBD1. The TCR sequence derives from a woman aged 25 to 39 in good health. The DNA for the CDR3 is TGTGCCAGTGGACAGGGGCGGAACACTGAAGCTTTCTTT. It codes for CASGQGRNTEAFF.